This section outlines one T cell receptor beta chain sequence together with its context. What it binds is not known. Using about 190 ng DNA, approximately 30,000 T cell genomes, the sorted-subset replicate PCRs were run. Generated by immunoSEQ multiplex PCR, the TCRdb table keeps only in-frame clones and is missing some. The data hold more than 550,000 clones, with about 90% observed a single time. The data belong to a study of shared clonotypes between healthy human individuals. Findings of the study overall: Only a few donors were included, so the genetic and exposure-history diversity represented was limited.

The sample consisted of memory CD8+ T cells from PBMCs. The subset is: CD45RO+ cells pooled with CCR7-negative TemRA cells. The sequence derives from a man aged 18 to 29 in good health. Some clones in this sample may be carry-over from other donors' samples.

The CDR3 is CASSTGTNGNQPQHF. The CDR3 nucleotides read TGTGCCAGCAGCACGGGGACGAACGGTAATCAGCCCCAGCATTTT. This rearrangement joins TRBV6-5 to TRBJ1-5; D may be TRBD1 (5 bases). Trimming removed 6 bases at V and 4 bases at J, with 16 bases between. The CDR3 is 15 amino acids. The germline gives CDR1 MNHEY, CDR2 SVGAGI.